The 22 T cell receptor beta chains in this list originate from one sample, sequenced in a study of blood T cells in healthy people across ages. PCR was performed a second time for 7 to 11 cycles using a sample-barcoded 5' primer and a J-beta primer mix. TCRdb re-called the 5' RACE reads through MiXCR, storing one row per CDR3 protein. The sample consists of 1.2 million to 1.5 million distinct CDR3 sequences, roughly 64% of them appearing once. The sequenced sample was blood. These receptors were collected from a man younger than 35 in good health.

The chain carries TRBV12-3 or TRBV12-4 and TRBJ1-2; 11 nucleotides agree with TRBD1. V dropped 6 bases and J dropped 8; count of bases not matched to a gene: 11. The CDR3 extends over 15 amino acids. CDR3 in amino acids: CASSPLGQGASGYTF. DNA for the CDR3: TGTGCCAGCAGCCCCCTCGGACAGGGGGCGTCAGGCTACACCTTC.

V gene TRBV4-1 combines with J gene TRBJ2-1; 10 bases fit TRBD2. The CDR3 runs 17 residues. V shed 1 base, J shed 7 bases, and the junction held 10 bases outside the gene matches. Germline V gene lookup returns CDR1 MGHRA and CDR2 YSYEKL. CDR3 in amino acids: CASSQGPQRGGGNEQFF. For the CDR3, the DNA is TGCGCCAGCAGCCAAGGCCCTCAGCGGGGGGGCGGGAATGAGCAGTTCTTC.

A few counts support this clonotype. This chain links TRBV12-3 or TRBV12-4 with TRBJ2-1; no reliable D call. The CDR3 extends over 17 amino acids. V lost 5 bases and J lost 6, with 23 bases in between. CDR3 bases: TGTGCCAGCAGTCCTACGTTGGGTAGCACCGCCGCCAATGAGCAGTTCTTC. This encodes CASSPTLGSTAANEQFF.

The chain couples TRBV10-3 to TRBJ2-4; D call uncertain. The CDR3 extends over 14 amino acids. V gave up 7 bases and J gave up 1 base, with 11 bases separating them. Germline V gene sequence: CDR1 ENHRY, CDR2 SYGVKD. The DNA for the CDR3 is TGTGCCATCAAGCCGGAGTGGGCCAAAAACATTCAGTACTTC. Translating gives CAIKPEWAKNIQYF.

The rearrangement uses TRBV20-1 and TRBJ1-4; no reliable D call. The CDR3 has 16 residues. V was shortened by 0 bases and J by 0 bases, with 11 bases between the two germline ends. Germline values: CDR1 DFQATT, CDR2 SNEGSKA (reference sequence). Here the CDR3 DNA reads TGCAGTGCTAGAGATGTACGGGAGACAACTAATGAAAAACTGTTTTTT. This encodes CSARDVRETTNEKLFF.

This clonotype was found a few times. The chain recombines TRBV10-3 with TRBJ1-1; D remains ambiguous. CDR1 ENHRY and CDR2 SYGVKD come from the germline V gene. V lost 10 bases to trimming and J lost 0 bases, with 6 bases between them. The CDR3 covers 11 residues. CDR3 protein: CATGLNTEAFF. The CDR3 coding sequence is TGTGCCACCGGACTGAACACTGAAGCTTTCTTT.

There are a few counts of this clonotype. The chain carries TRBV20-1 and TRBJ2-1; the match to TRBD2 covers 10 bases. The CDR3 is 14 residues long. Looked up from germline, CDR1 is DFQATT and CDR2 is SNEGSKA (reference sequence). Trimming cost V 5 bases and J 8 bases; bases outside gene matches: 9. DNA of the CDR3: TGCAGTGCTTCGATAGCGGGGGGCGGAGATGAGCAGTTCTTC. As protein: CSASIAGGGDEQFF.

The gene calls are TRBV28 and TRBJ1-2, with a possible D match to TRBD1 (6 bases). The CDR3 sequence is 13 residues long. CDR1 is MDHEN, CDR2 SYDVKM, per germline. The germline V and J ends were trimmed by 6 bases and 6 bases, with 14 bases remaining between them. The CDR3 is CASRPQGTNGYTF. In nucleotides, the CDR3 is TGTGCCAGCAGACCACAGGGAACGAATGGCTACACCTTC.

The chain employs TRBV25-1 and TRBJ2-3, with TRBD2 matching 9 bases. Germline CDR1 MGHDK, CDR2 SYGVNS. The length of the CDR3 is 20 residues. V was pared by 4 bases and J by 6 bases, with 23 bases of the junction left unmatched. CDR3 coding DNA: TGTGCCAGCAGTGGATTACCCTCCTTTAAGGCTAGCGGGGTAGCGGATACGCAGTATTTT. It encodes CASSGLPSFKASGVADTQYF.

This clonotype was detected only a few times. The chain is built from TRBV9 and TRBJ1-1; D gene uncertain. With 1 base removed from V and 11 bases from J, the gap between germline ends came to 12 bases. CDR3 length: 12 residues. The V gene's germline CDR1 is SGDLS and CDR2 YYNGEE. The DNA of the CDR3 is TGTGCCAGCAGCGTATCGGGCAGCGCGGCTTTCTTT. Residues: CASSVSGSAAFF.

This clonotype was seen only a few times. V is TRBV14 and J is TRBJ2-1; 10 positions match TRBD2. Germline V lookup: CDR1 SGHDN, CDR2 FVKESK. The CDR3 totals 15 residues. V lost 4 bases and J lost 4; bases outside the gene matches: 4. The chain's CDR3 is CASSRERGGYNEQFF. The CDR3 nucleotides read TGTGCCAGCAGCCGGGAGCGGGGGGGTTACAATGAGCAGTTCTTC.

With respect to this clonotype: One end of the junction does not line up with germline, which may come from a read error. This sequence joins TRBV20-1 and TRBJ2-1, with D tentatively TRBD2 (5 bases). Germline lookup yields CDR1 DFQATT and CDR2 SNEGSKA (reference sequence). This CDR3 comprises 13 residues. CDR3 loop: CSATTSDGNEQFF. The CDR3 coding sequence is TGCAGTGCAACCACCTCGGACGGGAATGAGCAGTTCTTT.

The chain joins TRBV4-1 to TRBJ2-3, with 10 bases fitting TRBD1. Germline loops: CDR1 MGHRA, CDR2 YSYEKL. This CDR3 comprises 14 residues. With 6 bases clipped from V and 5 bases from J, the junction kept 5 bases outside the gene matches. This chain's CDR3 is CASRDGTGVDTQYF. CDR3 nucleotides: TGCGCCAGCAGAGACGGGACAGGGGTAGATACGCAGTATTTT.

CDR3 in DNA: TGTGCCAGCAGTGAGCCCACAGGGGCTGGGGCCAACGTCCTGACTTTC. Its translation is CASSEPTGAGANVLTF. V usage is TRBV25-1 and J usage is TRBJ2-6; 7 nucleotides match TRBD1. In germline, CDR1 is MGHDK, CDR2 SYGVNS. The CDR3 loop spans 16 amino acids. The V gene end was trimmed by 3 bases and the J gene end by 2 bases; junction bases not matched to a gene: 4. Combining the CDR3 with reference TRBV25-1 and TRBJ2-6 gives the whole variable domain EADIYQTPRYLVIGTGKKITLECSQTMGHDKMYWYQQDPGMELHLIHYSYGVNSTEKGDLSSESTVSRIRTEHFPLTLESARPSHTSQYLCASSEPTGAGANVLTFGAGSRLTVL.

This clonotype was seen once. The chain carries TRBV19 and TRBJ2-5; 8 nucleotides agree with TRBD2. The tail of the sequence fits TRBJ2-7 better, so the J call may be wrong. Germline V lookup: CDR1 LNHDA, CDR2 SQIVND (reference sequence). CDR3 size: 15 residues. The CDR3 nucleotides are TGTGCCAGTAGAACCCCTAGCGGGCCAGGATACGAGCAGTACTTC. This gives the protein CASRTPSGPGYEQYF.

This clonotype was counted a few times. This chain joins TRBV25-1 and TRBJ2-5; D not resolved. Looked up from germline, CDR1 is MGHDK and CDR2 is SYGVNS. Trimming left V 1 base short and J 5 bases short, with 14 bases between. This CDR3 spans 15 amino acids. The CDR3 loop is CASSELVSGHETQYF. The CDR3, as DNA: TGTGCCAGCAGTGAATTGGTCTCTGGCCACGAGACCCAGTACTTC.

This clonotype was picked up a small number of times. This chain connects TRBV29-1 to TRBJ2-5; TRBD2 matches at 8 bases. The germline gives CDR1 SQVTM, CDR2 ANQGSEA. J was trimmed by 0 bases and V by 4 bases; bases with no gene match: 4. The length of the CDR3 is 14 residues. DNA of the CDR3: TGCAGCGTTGTACTAGCGGACTACCAAGAGACCCAGTACTTC. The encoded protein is CSVVLADYQETQYF.

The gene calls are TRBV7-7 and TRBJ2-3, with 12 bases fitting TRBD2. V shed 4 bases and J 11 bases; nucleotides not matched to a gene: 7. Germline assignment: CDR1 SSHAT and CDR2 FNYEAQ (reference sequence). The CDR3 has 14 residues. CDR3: CASSSGLAGTQQYF. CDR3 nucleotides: TGTGCCAGCAGCTCCGGACTAGCGGGGACTCAGCAGTATTTT.

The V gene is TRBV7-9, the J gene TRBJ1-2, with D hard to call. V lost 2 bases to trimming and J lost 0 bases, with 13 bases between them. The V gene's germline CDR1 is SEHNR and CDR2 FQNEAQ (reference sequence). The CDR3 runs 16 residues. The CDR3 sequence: CASSLKMATANYGYTF. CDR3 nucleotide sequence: TGTGCCAGCAGCTTAAAGATGGCAACAGCTAACTATGGCTACACCTTC.

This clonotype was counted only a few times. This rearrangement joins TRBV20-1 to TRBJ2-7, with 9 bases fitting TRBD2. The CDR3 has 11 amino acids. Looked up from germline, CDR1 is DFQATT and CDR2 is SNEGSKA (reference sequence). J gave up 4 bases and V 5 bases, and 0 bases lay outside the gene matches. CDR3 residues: CSAAGGYEQYF. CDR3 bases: TGCAGTGCTGCGGGGGGGTACGAGCAGTACTTC.

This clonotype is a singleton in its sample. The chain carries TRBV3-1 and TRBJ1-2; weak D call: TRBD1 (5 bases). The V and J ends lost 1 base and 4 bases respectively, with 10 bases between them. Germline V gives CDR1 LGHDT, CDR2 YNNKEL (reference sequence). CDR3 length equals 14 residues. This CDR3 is CASSQGDGGYGYTF. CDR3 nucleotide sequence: TGTGCCAGCAGCCAAGGGGACGGGGGCTATGGCTACACCTTC.

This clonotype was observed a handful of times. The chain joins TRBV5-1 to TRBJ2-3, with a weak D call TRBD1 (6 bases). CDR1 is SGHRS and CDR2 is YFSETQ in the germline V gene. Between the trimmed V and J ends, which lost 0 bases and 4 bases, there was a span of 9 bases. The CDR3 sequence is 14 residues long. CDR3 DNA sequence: TGCGCCAGCAGCTTGGACAGGGCTTCAGATACGCAGTATTTT. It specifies CASSLDRASDTQYF.